These T cell receptor beta chains were read from a single sample in a study of blood T cells in healthy people across ages. TCRdb reanalysed the 5' RACE reads using MiXCR and keeps one entry per CDR3 protein. The sample shows 550,000 to 700,000 distinct CDR3 sequences, roughly 29% of them seen only once. The specimen sequenced was blood. The source of these receptors is a woman in her 70s in good health. The CDR3 runs from the conserved cysteine through the conserved F or W. The D gene is left open where the match is weak. Part of the rows lack a size; the others show once, few, many or a class for expanded clones.

D,size,J,V,CDR3,DNA
.,.,TRBJ2-7,TRBV15,CATSRDPAGPYEQYF,TGTGCCACCAGCAGAGATCCAGCAGGCCCCTACGAGCAGTACTTC
.,few,TRBJ2-7,TRBV7-8,CASSLTLLSEQYF,TGTGCCAGCAGCTTAACCCTCCTTTCCGAGCAGTACTTC
TRBD1,few,TRBJ2-7,TRBV20-1,CSASVDRPYEQYF,TGCAGTGCTAGTGTGGACAGGCCCTACGAGCAGTACTTC
.,.,TRBJ2-1,TRBV5-1,CASSLMGALGGNEQFF,TGCGCCAGCAGCTTGATGGGGGCGCTCGGAGGGAATGAGCAGTTCTTC
.,few,TRBJ2-7,TRBV6-1,CASSGEGWSYEQYF,TGTGCCAGCAGTGGAGAAGGTTGGTCCTACGAGCAGTACTTC
.,few,TRBJ2-7,TRBV7-6,CASSSSLSYEQYF,TGTGCCAGCAGCTCCTCCCTCTCTTACGAGCAGTACTTC
.,few,TRBJ2-4,TRBV5-4,CASSLESGQNIQYF,TGTGCCAGCAGCTTGGAATCAGGACAAAACATTCAGTACTTC
.,.,TRBJ2-3,TRBV20-1,CSRSTGDTQYF,TGCAGCCGCTCGACCGGAGATACGCAGTATTTT
.,.,TRBJ1-1,TRBV6-2/TRBV6-3,CASSYYRGIETEAFF,TGTGCCAGCAGTTACTACCGGGGTATTGAGACTGAAGCTTTCTTT
TRBD1,.,TRBJ1-2,TRBV7-2,CASSSPGGTALGGYTF,TGTGCCAGCAGCTCCCCGGGTGGGACAGCCTTGGGTGGCTACACCTTC
TRBD1,many,TRBJ2-7,TRBV11-2,CASSSSTGGVPEQYF,TGTGCCAGCAGCTCCTCGACAGGGGGTGTTCCCGAGCAGTACTTC
.,few,TRBJ2-7,TRBV12-3/TRBV12-4,CASSPSVGYEQYF,TGTGCCAGCAGCCCGTCCGTTGGGTACGAGCAGTACTTC
.,.,TRBJ1-1,TRBV10-3,CAISVKGLDSGTEAFF,TGTGCCATCAGTGTGAAGGGGCTGGATAGTGGCACTGAAGCTTTCTTT
.,many,TRBJ1-6,TRBV30,CAWKPSPGTPLHF,TGTGCCTGGAAACCCTCCCCGGGCACACCCCTCCACTTT
TRBD2,.,TRBJ2-1,TRBV19,CASSMQRGSTISYNEQFF,TGTGCCAGTAGTATGCAGCGGGGCTCCACTATTTCCTACAATGAGCAGTTCTTC
TRBD2,.,TRBJ2-1,TRBV5-1,CASSLGEGNYNEQFF,TGCGCCAGCAGCTTGGGGGAGGGTAACTACAATGAGCAGTTCTTC
.,few,TRBJ2-2,TRBV6-2/TRBV6-3,CASSNSSGESGELFF,TGTGCCAGCAGTAACAGCTCGGGCGAATCCGGGGAGCTGTTTTTT
TRBD2,few,TRBJ2-1,TRBV20-1,CSARASGGGNHEQFF,TGCAGTGCTAGAGCCAGCGGGGGGGGCAACCATGAGCAGTTCTTC
TRBD2,once,TRBJ2-4,TRBV11-2,CASSSFLAGTKNIQYF,TGTGCCAGCAGCTCTTTTCTAGCGGGGACCAAAAACATTCAGTACTTC
.,.,TRBJ2-1,TRBV7-2,CASSPEQSHGEQFF,TGTGCCAGCAGCCCGGAGCAGAGTCACGGTGAGCAGTTCTTC
TRBD2,.,TRBJ2-2,TRBV7-6,CASSFGTSELTGELFF,TGTGCCAGCAGCTTTGGGACTAGCGAATTAACCGGGGAGCTGTTTTTT
TRBD1,few,TRBJ1-1,TRBV7-2,CASSQGVQGRNTEAFF,TGTGCCAGCAGCCAGGGGGTACAGGGGCGGAACACTGAAGCTTTCTTT
.,few,TRBJ1-2,TRBV20-1,CSARSQAGGYTF,TGCAGTGCTAGGTCCCAGGCGGGGGGCTACACCTTC
.,many,TRBJ2-7,TRBV4-2,CASSQDLGGGTPYEQYF,TGTGCCAGCAGCCAAGATTTAGGGGGGGGCACCCCCTACGAGCAGTACTTC
.,few,TRBJ2-7,TRBV20-1,CSATPGTGTYEQYF,TGCAGTGCTACTCCCGGGACGGGGACCTACGAGCAGTACTTC
.,.,TRBJ1-4,TRBV27,CASSDSRGSEKLFF,TGTGCCAGCAGTGATTCACGGGGAAGTGAAAAACTGTTTTTT
.,once,TRBJ1-2,TRBV20-1,CSASAQQVCTF,TGCAGTGCTAGTGCTCAACAGGTCTGCACCTTC
.,.,TRBJ2-3,TRBV29-1,CSVITGSDTQYF,TGCAGCGTTATTACAGGGTCAGATACGCAGTATTTT
.,many,TRBJ2-5,TRBV29-1,CSVVVGREFF,TGCAGCGTTGTGGTGGGTCGGGAGTTCTTC
.,few,TRBJ2-3,TRBV5-1,CASSEWDTDTQYF,TGCGCCAGCAGCGAATGGGACACAGATACGCAGTATTTT
.,few,TRBJ2-1,TRBV6-5,CASSYQPASYNEQFF,TGTGCCAGCAGTTACCAGCCGGCGAGCTACAATGAGCAGTTCTTC
TRBD1,.,TRBJ1-2,TRBV29-1,CSVATQGGTNYGHTF,TGCAGCGTTGCCACCCAGGGGGGGACTAACTATGGCCACACCTTC
.,once,TRBJ1-1,TRBV7-2,CASSTPAAGANTEAFF,TGTGCCAGCAGCACTCCGGCGGCAGGGGCGAACACTGAAGCTTTCTTT
.,.,TRBJ2-6,TRBV9,CASSVQTGANVLTF,TGTGCCAGCAGCGTCCAGACTGGGGCCAACGTCCTGACTTTC
TRBD1,.,TRBJ2-5,TRBV29-1,CSGGQLQETQYF,TGCAGCGGGGGACAGCTACAAGAGACCCAGTACTTC
.,few,TRBJ1-1,TRBV20-1,CSARVPGGNTEAFF,TGCAGTGCTAGAGTCCCCGGGGGAAACACTGAAGCTTTCTTT
TRBD1,few,TRBJ1-6,TRBV20-1,CSAPTGSSSYNSPLHF,TGCAGTGCTCCGACAGGGTCTAGCTCCTATAATTCACCCCTCCACTTT
.,few,TRBJ1-2,TRBV10-3,CAISEREGESGYTF,TGTGCCATCAGTGAGAGGGAAGGGGAATCCGGCTACACCTTC
.,.,TRBJ1-1,TRBV12-3/TRBV12-4,CASSFNGPNTEAFF,TGTGCCAGCAGTTTCAACGGCCCCAACACTGAAGCTTTCTTT
.,few,TRBJ2-7,TRBV7-2,CASSLEADYYEQYF,TGTGCCAGCAGCTTAGAAGCTGATTACTACGAGCAGTATTTC
TRBD2,.,TRBJ2-1,TRBV20-1,CSTTAGGREQFF,TGCAGTACGACTGCGGGAGGTCGGGAGCAGTTCTTC
.,.,TRBJ2-5,TRBV15,CATSRPEERETQYF,TGTGCCACCAGCAGACCGGAGGAGCGGGAGACCCAGTACTTC
.,few,TRBJ1-2,TRBV29-1,CSVEDGRSYGYTF,TGCAGCGTTGAAGATGGGAGGTCCTATGGCTACACCTTC
.,few,TRBJ2-1,TRBV7-2,CASSFQGLRIGNEQFF,TGTGCCAGCAGCTTCCAGGGGTTAAGGATTGGCAATGAGCAGTTCTTC
.,few,TRBJ2-2,TRBV13,CASSSTVTGELFF,TGTGCCAGCAGCTCCACGGTAACCGGGGAGCTGTTTTTT
.,.,TRBJ2-7,TRBV7-2,CASSLTVSPSYEQYF,TGTGCCAGCAGCTTGACAGTTTCACCTTCCTACGAGCAGTACTTC
.,few,TRBJ1-4,TRBV3-1,CAGSRDRREKLFF,TGTGCCGGCAGCCGGGATCGGCGGGAAAAACTGTTTTTT
.,.,TRBJ1-2,TRBV5-1,CASSASGGTLANYGYTF,TGCGCCAGCAGCGCCTCCGGTGGGACACTAGCTAACTATGGCTACACCTTC